Listed below are T cell receptor beta chains from one sample, sequenced in a study of spatial heterogeneity in lung cancer. Via MiXCR, TCRdb re-called the 5' RACE reads, giving one row per CDR3 protein. The top ten clones hold about 7.7% of a sample with about 43,000 distinct CDR3 sequences, 20% to 25% of them seen once. The sequences come from PBMCs, collected at follow-up. These TCRs come from a female donor with early-stage non-small cell lung cancer. CDR3s include the opening cysteine and the closing phenylalanine or tryptophan. D genes are given only for firm matches. The size entry is marked missing in some rows and otherwise reads once, few, many or a size class.

clone_size d_call j_call v_call cdr3_aa cdr3_nt
- TRBD1 TRBJ1-1 TRBV18 CASSPPIVDRESLAEAFF TGTGCCAGCTCTCCCCCCATCGTGGACAGGGAAAGTTTGGCTGAAGCTTTCTTT
few - TRBJ1-4 TRBV20-1 CSARDLGEKLFF TGCAGTGCTAGAGATCTTGGTGAAAAACTGTTTTTT
- - TRBJ1-2 TRBV5-1 CASSLAQGLVYTF TGCGCCAGCAGCTTGGCCCAAGGGTTGGTCTACACCTTC
many TRBD1 TRBJ2-5 TRBV5-1 CASSQRTGRSGETQYF TGCGCCAGCAGCCAACGGACAGGGAGGTCGGGAGAGACCCAGTACTTC
- - TRBJ2-7 TRBV7-2 CASSRGLPPYEQYF TGTGCCAGCAGCCGGGGACTTCCCCCCTACGAGCAGTACTTC
few TRBD2 TRBJ2-1 TRBV10-3 CAISESQLADNEQFF TGTGCCATCAGTGAGTCGCAACTAGCGGACAATGAGCAGTTCTTC
- TRBD1 TRBJ2-3 TRBV4-1 CASSQAPQGAGDTQYF TGCGCCAGCAGCCAAGCCCCACAGGGGGCGGGAGATACGCAGTATTTT
few - TRBJ1-5 TRBV2 CASKATPGQPQHF TGTGCCAGCAAGGCCACACCAGGGCAGCCCCAGCATTTT
- - TRBJ2-3 TRBV2 CASNGVFTDTQYF TGTGCGAGCAATGGGGTCTTCACAGATACGCAGTATTTT
few - TRBJ1-1 TRBV11-1 CASSYWGGANTEAFF TGTGCCAGCAGCTATTGGGGGGGAGCGAACACTGAAGCTTTCTTT
- - TRBJ2-3 TRBV30 CAWSATNGITDTQYF TGTGCCTGGAGTGCCACAAACGGAATCACAGATACGCAGTATTTT
many TRBD2 TRBJ2-1 TRBV27 CASRSGTLLTEQFF TGTGCCAGCCGAAGCGGGACCCTCCTTACTGAGCAGTTCTTC
- TRBD2 TRBJ2-3 TRBV7-9 CASSSPGLAGFYTDTQYF TGTGCCAGCAGCTCTCCGGGACTAGCGGGATTCTACACAGATACGCAGTATTTT
- - TRBJ2-3 TRBV5-1 CASSLRQFTDTQYF TGCGCCAGCAGCCTAAGACAGTTTACAGATACGCAGTATTTT
many - TRBJ1-1 TRBV4-1 CASSQGVPLFNTEAFF TGCGCCAGCAGCCAAGGCGTGCCGCTCTTCAACACTGAAGCTTTCTTT
- TRBD1 TRBJ2-1 TRBV14 CASSSHRGGNEQFF TGTGCCAGCAGCTCTCACAGGGGTGGCAATGAGCAGTTCTTC
many - TRBJ1-3 TRBV29-1 CSVERQSSGNTIYF TGCAGCGTTGAACGGCAAAGCTCTGGAAACACCATATATTTT
many - TRBJ2-1 TRBV5-1 CASSLGQGNNEQFF TGCGCCAGCAGCTTGGGTCAGGGCAACAATGAGCAGTTCTTC
- TRBD1 TRBJ2-3 TRBV20-1 CSASDRASSTDTQYF TGCAGTGCTAGCGACAGGGCATCAAGCACAGATACGCAGTATTTT
- - TRBJ1-2 TRBV9 CASSVRGLAPYYGYTF TGTGCCAGCAGCGTAAGGGGCCTAGCACCCTACTATGGCTACACCTTC
- TRBD1 TRBJ2-5 TRBV7-2 CASSYPDRARSQETQYF TGTGCCAGCAGCTACCCGGACAGGGCACGATCTCAAGAGACCCAGTACTTC
many - TRBJ2-1 TRBV7-3 CASSLRGMKDNEQFF TGTGCCAGCAGCTTACGTGGGATGAAGGACAATGAGCAGTTCTTC
many - TRBJ2-1 TRBV11-2 CASSVYYNEQFF TGTGCCAGCAGCGTTTACTACAATGAGCAGTTCTTC
- - TRBJ2-2 TRBV19 CASSIDLGGQWELFF TGTGCCAGTAGTATAGATCTCGGGGGGCAATGGGAGCTGTTTTTT
- TRBD2 TRBJ2-1 TRBV10-3 CAISTGLAGGPWEQFF TGTGCCATCAGTACAGGACTAGCGGGGGGGCCTTGGGAGCAGTTCTTC
few - TRBJ2-7 TRBV18 CASSPKGKAQKPSEQYF TGTGCCAGCTCACCAAAGGGCAAAGCGCAGAAACCCAGCGAGCAGTACTTC
- - TRBJ2-5 TRBV5-1 CASSLAGAEETQYF TGCGCCAGCAGCTTGGCCGGGGCGGAAGAGACCCAGTACTTC
many - TRBJ2-1 TRBV12-3/TRBV12-4 CASSPLGEQFF TGTGCCAGCAGTCCCCTTGGGGAGCAGTTCTTC
- - TRBJ1-3 TRBV7-6 CASSLKGTSGNTIYF TGTGCCAGCAGCTTAAAAGGGACCTCTGGAAACACCATATATTTT
- - TRBJ1-3 TRBV6-5 CASSRLQGGGTIYF TGTGCCAGCAGTCGACTACAGGGTGGTGGAACCATATATTTT
- - TRBJ2-2 TRBV5-1 CASSAGMDTGELFF TGCGCCAGCAGCGCGGGAATGGACACCGGGGAGCTGTTTTTT
few TRBD1 TRBJ2-1 TRBV4-2 CASSRYIRDRNNEQFF TGTGCCAGCAGCCGCTACATCCGGGACAGAAACAATGAGCAGTTCTTC
many TRBD2 TRBJ2-1 TRBV29-1 CSVGTSGRDNEQFF TGCAGCGTTGGGACTAGCGGGAGGGACAATGAGCAGTTCTTC
- - TRBJ2-5 TRBV11-2 CASSGETQYF TGTGCCAGCAGTGGAGAGACCCAGTACTTC
many TRBD2 TRBJ2-3 TRBV11-2 CASSLDRTSGGLTDTQYF TGTGCCAGCAGCTTAGATCGGACTAGCGGGGGACTCACAGATACGCAGTATTTT
- TRBD1 TRBJ2-7 TRBV18 CASSPGTGTPYEQYF TGTGCCAGCTCGCCCGGGACAGGGACACCCTACGAGCAGTACTTC
many - TRBJ2-3 TRBV7-9 CASSPPGLRTDTQYF TGTGCCAGCAGCCCCCCCGGCTTACGCACAGATACGCAGTATTTT
few - TRBJ2-1 TRBV20-1 CSAMGAGEQFF TGCAGTGCTATGGGGGCCGGTGAGCAGTTCTTC
few - TRBJ2-3 TRBV2 CASSVTADTQYF TGTGCCAGCAGTGTCACAGCAGATACGCAGTATTTT
- - TRBJ1-3 TRBV20-1 CSCLGLENTIYF TGCAGTTGTTTGGGGCTTGAAAACACCATATATTTT